The 6 T cell receptor beta chains presented below share a single source sample, sequenced in a study of low-dose radiotherapy and immunotherapy resistance in tumors (dated by TCRdb to between 2021 and 2023). The sequencer listed for this sample is Illumina HiSeq 2500. Superscript III and a set of TRAV- and TRBV-specific primers were used to synthesize first-strand cDNA, so that both TCRalpha and TCRbeta chains were covered. TCRs were amplified with Phusion for approximately 21 PCR cycles, with a constant-region primer paired with the adapter attached to the V primers. The raw public reads went through TCRdb reprocessing: fastp at Q25, MiXCR clone calling, in-frame beta chains kept. Each entry merges the rows of one CDR3 protein and shows their most common DNA and genes. The sample table lists some 82,000 distinct CDR3 sequences, over 15% of them with a count of one. The ten most abundant clones make up over 4.5% of the sample.

The time point label corresponds to: before trial treatment. This specimen was PBMCs, taken before treatment. The receptor set was obtained from a male donor with prostate cancer.

This clonotype was counted ten times or more. The V and J genes are TRBV29-1 and TRBJ2-3, with a tentative D call TRBD1 (5 bases). The germline V gene has CDR1 SQVTM and CDR2 ANQGSEA. V gave up 2 bases and J gave up 2 bases, with 14 bases separating them. This CDR3 has 15 residues. DNA of the CDR3: TGCAGCGTTGAATTCTGGACACCACTCACAGATACGCAGTATTTT. Protein sequence: CSVEFWTPLTDTQYF.

This clonotype was observed a handful of times. The chain carries TRBV7-9 and TRBJ2-3; 11 positions match TRBD2. The CDR3 runs to 17 residues. J was trimmed by 4 bases and V by 3 bases; bases with no gene match: 9. Germline-derived CDR1 and CDR2 are SEHNR and FQNEAQ (reference sequence). CDR3 nucleotide sequence: TGTGCCAGCAGCTTTTTAGCGGGAGGGCGTGTTCCAGATACGCAGTATTTT. It encodes CASSFLAGGRVPDTQYF.

At least ten counts were recorded for this clonotype. The V call is TRBV20-1, the J call TRBJ1-6; a possible D gene is TRBD1 (5 bases). The CDR3 spans 19 residues. The V end lost 1 base, the J end lost 4 bases, and 23 bases lay between the germline ends. Germline V lookup: CDR1 DFQATT, CDR2 SNEGSKA (reference sequence). CDR3 region: CSARVRAGPTDSYNSPLHF. The DNA for the CDR3 is TGCAGTGCTAGAGTGCGGGCAGGGCCCACTGATTCATATAATTCACCCCTCCACTTT.

This clonotype showed up many times. V usage is TRBV20-1 and J usage is TRBJ2-1, with 7 bases fitting TRBD1. The CDR3 length is 14 residues. Per germline, CDR1 DFQATT and CDR2 SNEGSKA (reference sequence). The trim removed 5 bases at V and 9 bases at J, leaving 13 bases unmatched. The CDR3 DNA follows: TGCAGTGCTGGGGACAGCCTTAAAGAGGGTGAGCAGTTCTTC. Translating gives CSAGDSLKEGEQFF.

This clonotype was seen only a few times. The chain is built from TRBV20-1 and TRBJ2-3, with 9 bases that match TRBD2. V shed 2 bases and J 4 bases; nucleotides not matched to a gene: 4. The CDR3 consists of 14 residues. Germline-derived CDR1 and CDR2 are DFQATT and SNEGSKA (reference sequence). CDR3 sequence: CSARYAGGADTQYF. In DNA form, the CDR3 reads TGCAGTGCTAGATACGCGGGAGGGGCAGATACGCAGTATTTT.

This clonotype was found many times. V is TRBV29-1 and J is TRBJ1-2; 7 bases are shared with TRBD1. V shed 6 bases, J shed 5 bases, and the junction held 12 bases outside the gene matches. The CDR3 runs 14 residues. Germline lookup yields CDR1 SQVTM and CDR2 ANQGSEA. CDR3 amino acids: CSVLPPGGGYGYTF. Written as DNA, the CDR3 is TGCAGCGTCCTTCCGCCAGGGGGTGGGTATGGCTACACCTTC.